This T cell receptor beta chain was recovered during a study of cytomegalovirus exposure and HLA in healthy donors. Overall study findings and caveats: Later analysis identified a missense DCLRE1C variant that was linked to TCR beta V- and J-gene trimming. Common viral pathogens seemed to be connected with several of the most significant clusters, according to a later analysis. Among donors in an Asian-associated ancestry cluster, a later analysis reportedly found fewer N-insertions than the approximately 670-donor mean. 87-base-pair reads could not separate some V segments, including TRBV6-2 and TRBV6-3.

PCR involved 60 Vbeta and 13 Jbeta primers. The table came from immunoSEQ multiplex PCR; TCRdb's copy has only in-frame clones and leaves some out. The sample carries about 120,000 clones, roughly 71% recorded once. Concerning this clone: The antigen is not known.

Germline V CDR1 and CDR2: SGHDN, FVKESK. This CDR3 has 14 amino acids. The V and J ends lost 1 base and 6 bases respectively, with 10 bases between them. This chain connects TRBV14 to TRBJ1-5; D gene unclear. The material sequenced was PBMCs. The TCR comes from a woman in her thirties or forties in good health and CMV-seropositive. The CDR3 reads CASSQGGLGQPQHF. The CDR3 DNA sequence: TGTGCCAGCAGCCAAGGAGGGTTGGGTCAGCCCCAGCATTTT.